This TCR beta chain originates from a study of T cells in localized non-small cell lung cancer. The method was immunoSEQ multiplex PCR; TCRdb's version includes in-frame clones alone and lacks a portion of them. The table has some 3,500 clones, less than 30% seen once. By sample share, this clone is medium-sized. Its antigen is still unknown. Broader study findings: Sequencing involved a lone tumor region, leaving heterogeneity possible. Detection in adjacent lung was observed for a median around 55 of the top 100 tumor clones. Density of T cells in blood, when higher, went with longer overall survival. The highest T cell clonality was in uninvolved adjacent lung, above tumor.

Material: lung tumor tissue, obtained before any cancer treatment. The receptor's source is a man aged 35 to 69 with stage I lung adenocarcinoma.

Here the CDR3 reads CASSVDVASNYEQYF. The CDR3 coding sequence is TGTGCCAGCAGCGTAGACGTGGCTAGTAACTACGAGCAGTACTTC. V is TRBV9 and J is TRBJ2-7, with no clear D. The CDR3 length is 15 residues. V dropped 0 bases and J dropped 3 bases, with 13 bases sitting between them. The germline CDR1 and CDR2 sequences are SGDLS and YYNGEE.